A single sample is the source of the 14 T cell receptor beta chains below, sequenced in a study of T cells in localized non-small cell lung cancer. Clones were read by immunoSEQ multiplex PCR, and TCRdb kept only the in-frame ones, dropping some. This table has tens of thousands of clones, around 81% appearing once. The sequencing used PBMCs, collected before any cancer treatment. These receptors came from a woman aged 35-75 years with stage II lung adenocarcinoma.

There are a few counts of this clone. Here the CDR3 reads CASTTSPRGNEQFF. The CDR3 DNA follows: TGTGCCAGCACCACATCCCCCCGGGGCAATGAGCAGTTCTTC. The gene calls are TRBV6-6 and TRBJ2-1, with D possibly TRBD2 on 5 matching bases. The ends were cut back, 7 bases at V and 6 bases at J, with 16 bases in the middle. This CDR3 contains 14 residues. The germline CDR1 and CDR2 sequences are MNHNY and SVGAGI (reference sequence).

This clone is a singleton in its sample. The chain couples TRBV6-5 to TRBJ1-2; no clear D. The CDR3 extends over 15 amino acids. V lost 5 bases and J 1 base, leaving 14 bases between the germline ends. Germline V gene sequence: CDR1 MNHEY, CDR2 SVGAGI. The CDR3 region has the DNA TGTGCCAGCAGTCGGGAGAAGCAGAGTAACTATGGCTACACCTTC. Its protein product is CASSREKQSNYGYTF.

The rearrangement links TRBV19 to TRBJ1-2; 10 bases align to TRBD1. Germline loops: CDR1 LNHDA, CDR2 SQIVND (reference sequence). The CDR3 runs 19 residues. Unmatched junction bases numbered 17, after V lost 3 bases and J lost 4 bases. The CDR3 DNA follows: TGTGCCAGTAGTATTTCCGTTTTTGGTGACAGGGGGCACGGCTATGGCTACACCTTC. Translating it yields CASSISVFGDRGHGYGYTF.

The rearrangement uses TRBV28 and TRBJ1-2; unclear D gene. Germline V lookup: CDR1 MDHEN, CDR2 SYDVKM. The CDR3 extends over 10 amino acids. V lost 5 bases, J lost 8 bases, and 6 bases lay in between. The CDR3 sequence is CASSNRGYTF. In DNA form, the CDR3 reads TGTGCCAGCAGTAACAGAGGCTACACCTTC.

The CDR3 sequence is CASSQKKTGAEKLFF. The CDR3 DNA sequence: TGCGCCAGCAGCCAAAAAAAGACAGGGGCTGAAAAACTGTTTTTT. The chain carries TRBV4-3 and TRBJ1-4, with 8 bases that match TRBD1. J was trimmed by 7 bases and V by 2 bases; bases with no gene match: 6. The germline gives CDR1 LGHNA, CDR2 YSLEER. The CDR3 has 15 residues.

This clone was seen a few times. This chain joins TRBV30 and TRBJ1-4; D may be TRBD1 (6 bases). CDR1 and CDR2 (germline): GTSNPN, SVGIG (reference sequence). This CDR3 comprises 15 residues. Trimming cost V 2 bases and J 1 base, with 11 bases left between them. Here the CDR3 DNA reads TGTGCCTGGAGTACAGGGTTGAGAACTAATGAAAAACTGTTTTTT. Residues: CAWSTGLRTNEKLFF.

This CDR3 is CASGLRGTHQPQHF. CDR3 nucleotides: TGTGCTAGTGGTTTGAGGGGTACTCATCAGCCCCAGCATTTT. The chain combines TRBV12-5 with TRBJ1-5; a weak D match, TRBD1 (5 bases). CDR3 length: 14 amino acids. The V gene's germline CDR1 is LGHNT and CDR2 FRNRAP. V gave up 2 bases and J gave up 5 bases, with 10 bases separating them.

This clone was seen a single time. This chain connects TRBV6-5 to TRBJ2-7; D remains unclear. The CDR3 is 14 amino acids. V lost 6 bases and J 2 bases, leaving 14 bases between the germline ends. Per the germline V gene, CDR1 is MNHEY and CDR2 is SVGAGI. The CDR3 sequence is CASSPGVAAYEQYF. CDR3 nucleotides: TGTGCCAGCAGCCCTGGGGTGGCAGCCTACGAGCAGTACTTC.

This clone was seen a few times. The rearrangement links TRBV19 to TRBJ1-1; D remains unclear. Trimming pared 6 bases from V and 0 bases from J, leaving 11 bases between. This CDR3 comprises 14 residues. CDR1 is LNHDA, CDR2 SQIVND, per germline (reference sequence). The CDR3 loop reads CASRLIGMNTEAFF. In DNA form, the CDR3 reads TGTGCCAGTAGGCTGATCGGGATGAACACTGAAGCTTTCTTT.

The chain couples TRBV7-3 to TRBJ2-5, with 8 bases lining up with TRBD1. J lost 4 bases, V lost 2 bases, and 3 bases had no gene match. The CDR3 is 14 residues long. Germline loops: CDR1 SGHTA, CDR2 FQGTGA. CDR3 in amino acids: CASSLQGAGETQYF. Here the CDR3 DNA reads TGTGCCAGCAGCTTACAGGGGGCAGGAGAGACCCAGTACTTC.

The V gene is TRBV5-1, the J gene TRBJ2-3; D call uncertain. CDR1 is SGHRS, CDR2 YFSETQ, per germline. V was pared by 0 bases and J by 0 bases, with 11 bases between. The CDR3 runs to 16 residues. In DNA form, the CDR3 reads TGCGCCAGCAGCTTGGGTGTGACTCAGAGCACAGATACGCAGTATTTT. This gives the protein CASSLGVTQSTDTQYF.

The genes are TRBV9 and TRBJ2-7; tentative D call: TRBD2 (6 bases). The CDR3 consists of 15 residues. V was shortened by 0 bases and J by 5 bases, with 15 bases between the two germline ends. Germline loops: CDR1 SGDLS, CDR2 YYNGEE. This CDR3 reads CASSVEAGTPHEQYF. For the CDR3, the DNA is TGTGCCAGCAGCGTAGAGGCGGGGACTCCCCACGAGCAGTACTTC.

This chain connects TRBV7-6 to TRBJ2-5; no reliable D call. Germline CDR1 reads SGHVS; CDR2 reads FNYEAQ. V was trimmed by 0 bases and J by 2 bases, leaving 10 bases between them. The CDR3 sequence is 15 residues long. CDR3 nucleotide sequence: TGTGCCAGCAGCTTAGCGGCAGGTTTGCAAGAGACCCAGTACTTC. It yields the protein CASSLAAGLQETQYF.

J is TRBJ1-1 and V is TRBV19, with D possibly matching TRBD1 (6 bases). The V gene lost 6 bases and the J gene lost 7 bases, with 9 bases spanning the gap. From germline, CDR1 is LNHDA and CDR2 SQIVND (reference sequence). The CDR3 sequence is 11 residues long. The chain's CDR3 is CASRRTVEAFF. CDR3 nucleotide sequence: TGTGCCAGTAGACGGACAGTTGAAGCTTTCTTT.